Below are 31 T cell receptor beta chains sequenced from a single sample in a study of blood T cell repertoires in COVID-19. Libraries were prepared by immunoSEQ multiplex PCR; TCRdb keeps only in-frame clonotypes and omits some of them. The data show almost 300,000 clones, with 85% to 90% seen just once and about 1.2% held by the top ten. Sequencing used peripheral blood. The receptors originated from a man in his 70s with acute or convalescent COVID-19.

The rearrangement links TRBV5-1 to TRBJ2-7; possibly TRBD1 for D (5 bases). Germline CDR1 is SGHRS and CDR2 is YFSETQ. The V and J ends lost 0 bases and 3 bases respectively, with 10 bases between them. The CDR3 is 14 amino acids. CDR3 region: CASSLAGQLYEQYF. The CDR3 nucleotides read TGCGCCAGCAGCTTGGCAGGGCAGCTCTACGAGCAGTACTTC.

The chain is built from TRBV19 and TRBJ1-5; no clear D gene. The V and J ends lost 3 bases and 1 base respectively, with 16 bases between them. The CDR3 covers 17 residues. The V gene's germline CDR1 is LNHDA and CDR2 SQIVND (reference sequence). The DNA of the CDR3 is TGTGCCAGTAGTATTCCCCCTGCAGTCCTGAGCAATCAGCCCCAGCATTTT. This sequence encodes CASSIPPAVLSNQPQHF. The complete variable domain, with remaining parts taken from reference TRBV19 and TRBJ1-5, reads DGGITQSPKYLFRKEGQNVTLSCEQNLNHDAMYWYRQDPGQGLRLIYYSQIVNDFQKGDIAEGYSVSREKKESFPLTVTSAQKNPTAFYLCASSIPPAVLSNQPQHFGDGTRLSIL.

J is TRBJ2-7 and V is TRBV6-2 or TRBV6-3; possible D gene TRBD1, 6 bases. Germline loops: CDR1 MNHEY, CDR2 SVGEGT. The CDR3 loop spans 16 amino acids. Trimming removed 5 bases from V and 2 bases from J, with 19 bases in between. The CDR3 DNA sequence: TGTGCCAGCAGTCTCCTGAGGGGGACGGTACCCTACGAGCAGTACTTC. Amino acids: CASSLLRGTVPYEQYF.

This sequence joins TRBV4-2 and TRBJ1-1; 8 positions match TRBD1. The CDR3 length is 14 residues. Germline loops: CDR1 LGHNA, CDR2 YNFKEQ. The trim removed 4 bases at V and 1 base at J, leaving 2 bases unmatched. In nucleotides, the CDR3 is TGTGCCAGCAGCCCGGGACAGGCGAACACTGAAGCTTTCTTT. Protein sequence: CASSPGQANTEAFF.

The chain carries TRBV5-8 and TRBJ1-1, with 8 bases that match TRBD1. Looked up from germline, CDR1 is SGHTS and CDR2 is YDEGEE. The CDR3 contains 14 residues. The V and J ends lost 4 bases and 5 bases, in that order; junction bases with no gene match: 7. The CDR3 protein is CASSTRTGITEAFF. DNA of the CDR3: TGTGCCAGCAGCACCCGGACAGGGATTACTGAAGCTTTCTTT.

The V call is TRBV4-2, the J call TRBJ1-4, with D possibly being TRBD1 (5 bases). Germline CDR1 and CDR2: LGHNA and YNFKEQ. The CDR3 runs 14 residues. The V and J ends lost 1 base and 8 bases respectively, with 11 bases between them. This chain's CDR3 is CASSQGGGREKLFF. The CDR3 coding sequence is TGTGCCAGCAGCCAAGGGGGGGGGAGGGAAAAACTGTTTTTT.

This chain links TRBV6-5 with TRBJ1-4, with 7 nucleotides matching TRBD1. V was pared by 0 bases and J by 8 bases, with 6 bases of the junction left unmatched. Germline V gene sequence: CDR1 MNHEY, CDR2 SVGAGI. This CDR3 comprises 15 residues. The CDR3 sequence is CASSYSHRGNEKLFF. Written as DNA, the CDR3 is TGTGCCAGCAGTTACTCGCACAGGGGTAACGAAAAACTGTTTTTT.

For the CDR3, the DNA is TGTGCCAGCACCGTAGGGGGGAACACTGAAGCTTTCTTT. Encoded protein: CASTVGGNTEAFF. The rearrangement links TRBV12-3 or TRBV12-4 to TRBJ1-1, with a tentative D call TRBD1 (6 bases). CDR3 size: 13 residues. Trimming shortened V by 7 bases and J by 1 base, and 10 bases separated the two germline ends.

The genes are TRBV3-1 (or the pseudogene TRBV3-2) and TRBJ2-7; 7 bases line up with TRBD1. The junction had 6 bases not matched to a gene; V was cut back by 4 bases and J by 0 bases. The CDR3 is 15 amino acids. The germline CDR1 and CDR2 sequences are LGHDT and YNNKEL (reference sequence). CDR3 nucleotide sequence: TGTGCCAGCAGCCCCTCCGGGACAGCCTCCTACGAGCAGTACTTC. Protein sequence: CASSPSGTASYEQYF.

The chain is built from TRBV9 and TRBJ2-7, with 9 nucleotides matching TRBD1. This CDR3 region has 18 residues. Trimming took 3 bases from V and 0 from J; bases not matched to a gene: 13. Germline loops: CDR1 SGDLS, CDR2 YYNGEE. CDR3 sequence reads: CASSAHITGQGSSYEQYF. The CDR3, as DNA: TGTGCCAGCAGCGCCCATATAACTGGACAGGGGAGCTCCTACGAGCAGTACTTC.

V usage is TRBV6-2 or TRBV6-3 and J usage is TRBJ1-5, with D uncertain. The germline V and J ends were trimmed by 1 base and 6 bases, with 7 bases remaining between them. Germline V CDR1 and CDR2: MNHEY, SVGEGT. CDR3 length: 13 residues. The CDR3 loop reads CASSYWAAQPQHF. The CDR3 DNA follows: TGTGCCAGCAGTTACTGGGCCGCTCAGCCCCAGCATTTT.

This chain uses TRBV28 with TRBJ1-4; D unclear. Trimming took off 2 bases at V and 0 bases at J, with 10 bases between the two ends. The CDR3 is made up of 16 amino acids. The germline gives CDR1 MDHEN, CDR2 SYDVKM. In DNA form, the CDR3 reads TGTGCCAGCAGTTTACCAGGAAGTGCAACTAATGAAAAACTGTTTTTT. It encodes CASSLPGSATNEKLFF.

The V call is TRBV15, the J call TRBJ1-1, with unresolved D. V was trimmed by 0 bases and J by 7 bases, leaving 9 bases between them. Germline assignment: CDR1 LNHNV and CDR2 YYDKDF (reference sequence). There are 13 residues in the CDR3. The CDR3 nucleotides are TGTGCCACCAGCAGAGAGGCGGGAAATGAAGCTTTCTTT. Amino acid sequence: CATSREAGNEAFF.

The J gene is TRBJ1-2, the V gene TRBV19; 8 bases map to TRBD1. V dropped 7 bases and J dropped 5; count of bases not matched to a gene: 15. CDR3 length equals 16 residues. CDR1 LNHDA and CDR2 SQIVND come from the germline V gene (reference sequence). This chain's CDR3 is CASTSHPDREYYGYTF. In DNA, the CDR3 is TGTGCCAGTACCTCTCACCCGGACAGGGAATATTATGGCTACACCTTC.

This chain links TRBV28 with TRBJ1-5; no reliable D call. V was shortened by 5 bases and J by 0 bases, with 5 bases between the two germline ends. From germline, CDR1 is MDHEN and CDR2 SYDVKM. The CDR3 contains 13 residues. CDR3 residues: CASSEGSNQPQHF. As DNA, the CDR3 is TGTGCCAGCAGTGAGGGTAGCAATCAGCCCCAGCATTTT.

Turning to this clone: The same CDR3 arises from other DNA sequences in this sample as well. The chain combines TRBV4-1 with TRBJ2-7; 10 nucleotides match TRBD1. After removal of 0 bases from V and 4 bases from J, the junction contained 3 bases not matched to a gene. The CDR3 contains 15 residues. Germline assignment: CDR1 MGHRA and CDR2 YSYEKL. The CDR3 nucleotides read TGCGCCAGCAGCCAAGAAGACAGGGGGCGTTACGAGCAGTACTTC. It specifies CASSQEDRGRYEQYF.

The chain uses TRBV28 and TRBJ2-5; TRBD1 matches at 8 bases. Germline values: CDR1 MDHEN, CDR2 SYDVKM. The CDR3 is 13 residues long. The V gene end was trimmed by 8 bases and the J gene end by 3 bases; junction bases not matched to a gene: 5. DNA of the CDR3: TGTGCCAGCGCGACAGGGGTTGAAGAGACCCAGTACTTC. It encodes CASATGVEETQYF.

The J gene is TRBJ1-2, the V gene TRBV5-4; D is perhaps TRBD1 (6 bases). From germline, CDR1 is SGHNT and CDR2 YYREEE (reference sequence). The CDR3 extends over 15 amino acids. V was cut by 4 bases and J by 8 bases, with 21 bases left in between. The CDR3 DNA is TGTGCCAGCAGCGTCCAGGGGTCCCGTCCGAGCGGCTACACCTTC. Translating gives CASSVQGSRPSGYTF.

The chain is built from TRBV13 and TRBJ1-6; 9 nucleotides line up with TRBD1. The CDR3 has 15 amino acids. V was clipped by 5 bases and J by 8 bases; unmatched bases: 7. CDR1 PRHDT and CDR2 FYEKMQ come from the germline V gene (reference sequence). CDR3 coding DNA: TGTGCCAGCAGCCTAAACAGGGGGCGAGATTCACCCCTCCACTTT. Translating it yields CASSLNRGRDSPLHF. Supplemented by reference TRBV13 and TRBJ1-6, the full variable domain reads AAGVIQSPRHLIKEKRETATLKCYPIPRHDTVYWYQQGPGQDPQFLISFYEKMQSDKGSIPDRFSAQQFSDYHSELNMSSLELGDSALYFCASSLNRGRDSPLHFGNGTRLTVT.

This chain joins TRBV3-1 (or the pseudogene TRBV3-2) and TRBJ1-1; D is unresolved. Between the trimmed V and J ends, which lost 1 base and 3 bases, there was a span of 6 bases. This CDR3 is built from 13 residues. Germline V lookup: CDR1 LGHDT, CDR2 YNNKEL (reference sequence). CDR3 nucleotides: TGTGCCAGCAGCCAAGGGAGGTACACTGAAGCTTTCTTT. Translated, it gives CASSQGRYTEAFF.

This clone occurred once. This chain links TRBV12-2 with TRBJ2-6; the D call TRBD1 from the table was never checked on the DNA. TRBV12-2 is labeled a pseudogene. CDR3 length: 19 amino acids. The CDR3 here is CASRPRPYRPCSGANVLTF. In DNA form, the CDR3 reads TGTGCAAGTCGCCCTCGCCCTTACAGACCCTGCTCTGGGGCCAACGTCCTGACTTTC.

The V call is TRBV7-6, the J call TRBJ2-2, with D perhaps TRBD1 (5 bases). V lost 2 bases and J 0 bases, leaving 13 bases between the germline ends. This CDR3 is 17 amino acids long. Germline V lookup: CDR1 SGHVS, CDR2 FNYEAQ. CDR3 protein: CASSLIAGAPNTGELFF. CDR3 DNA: TGTGCCAGCAGCTTAATAGCTGGGGCCCCGAACACCGGGGAGCTGTTTTTT.

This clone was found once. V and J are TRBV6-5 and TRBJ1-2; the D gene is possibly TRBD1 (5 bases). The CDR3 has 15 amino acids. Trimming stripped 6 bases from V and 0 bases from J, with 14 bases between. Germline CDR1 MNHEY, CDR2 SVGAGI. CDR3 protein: CASSPVGGSNYGYTF. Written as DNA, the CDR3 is TGTGCCAGCAGCCCCGTGGGGGGATCTAACTATGGCTACACCTTC.

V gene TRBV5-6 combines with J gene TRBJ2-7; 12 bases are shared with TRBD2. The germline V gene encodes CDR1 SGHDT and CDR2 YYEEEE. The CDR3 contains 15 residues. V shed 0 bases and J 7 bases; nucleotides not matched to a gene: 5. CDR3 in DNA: TGTGCCAGCAGCTTGGGAACGGGACTAGCGGGTGAGCAGTACTTC. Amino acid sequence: CASSLGTGLAGEQYF.

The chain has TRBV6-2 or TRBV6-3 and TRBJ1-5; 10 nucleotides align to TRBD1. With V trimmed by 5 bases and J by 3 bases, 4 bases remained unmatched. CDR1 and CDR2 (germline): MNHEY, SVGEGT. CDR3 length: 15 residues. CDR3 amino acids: CASSPGTGVNQPQHF. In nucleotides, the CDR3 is TGTGCCAGCAGTCCCGGGACAGGGGTCAATCAGCCCCAGCATTTT.

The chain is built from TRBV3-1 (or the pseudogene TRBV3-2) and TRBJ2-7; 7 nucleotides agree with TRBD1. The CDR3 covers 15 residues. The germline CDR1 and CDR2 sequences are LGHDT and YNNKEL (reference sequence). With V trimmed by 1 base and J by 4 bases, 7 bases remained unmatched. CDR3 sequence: CASSQAGGFRYEQYF. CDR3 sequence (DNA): TGTGCCAGCAGCCAAGCAGGGGGTTTTAGGTACGAGCAGTACTTC.

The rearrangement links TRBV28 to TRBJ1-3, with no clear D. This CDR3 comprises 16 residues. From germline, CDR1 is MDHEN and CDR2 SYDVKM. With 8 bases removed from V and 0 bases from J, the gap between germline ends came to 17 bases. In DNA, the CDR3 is TGTGCCAGCGTCCCACTCTTAGGGAGCTCTGGAAACACCATATATTTT. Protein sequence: CASVPLLGSSGNTIYF.

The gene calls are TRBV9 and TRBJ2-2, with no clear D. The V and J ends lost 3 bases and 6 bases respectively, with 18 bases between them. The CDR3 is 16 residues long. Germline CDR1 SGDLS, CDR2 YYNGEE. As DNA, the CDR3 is TGTGCCAGCAGCGGGCAAAGGAGTCCAACCCCCGGGGAGCTGTTTTTT. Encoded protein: CASSGQRSPTPGELFF.

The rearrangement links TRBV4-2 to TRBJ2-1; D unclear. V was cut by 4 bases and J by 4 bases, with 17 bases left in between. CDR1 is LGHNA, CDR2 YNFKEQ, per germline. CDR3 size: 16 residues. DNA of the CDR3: TGTGCCAGCAGCCCCTCGAGACTCGTCGCATACAATGAGCAGTTCTTC. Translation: CASSPSRLVAYNEQFF.

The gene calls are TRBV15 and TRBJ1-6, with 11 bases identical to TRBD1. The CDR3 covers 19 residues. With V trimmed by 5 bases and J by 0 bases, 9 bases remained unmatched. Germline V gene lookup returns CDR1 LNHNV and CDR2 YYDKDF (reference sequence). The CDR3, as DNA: TGTGCCACCAGCGGAAGGACAGGGGGCGAGAGCTCCTATAATTCACCCCTCCACTTT. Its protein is CATSGRTGGESSYNSPLHF.

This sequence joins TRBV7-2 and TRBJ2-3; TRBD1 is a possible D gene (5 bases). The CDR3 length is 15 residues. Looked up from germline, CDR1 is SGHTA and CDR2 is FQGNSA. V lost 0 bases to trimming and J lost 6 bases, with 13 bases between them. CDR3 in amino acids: CASSLAGPPADTQYF. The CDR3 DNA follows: TGTGCCAGCAGCTTAGCGGGGCCCCCAGCTGATACGCAGTATTTT.